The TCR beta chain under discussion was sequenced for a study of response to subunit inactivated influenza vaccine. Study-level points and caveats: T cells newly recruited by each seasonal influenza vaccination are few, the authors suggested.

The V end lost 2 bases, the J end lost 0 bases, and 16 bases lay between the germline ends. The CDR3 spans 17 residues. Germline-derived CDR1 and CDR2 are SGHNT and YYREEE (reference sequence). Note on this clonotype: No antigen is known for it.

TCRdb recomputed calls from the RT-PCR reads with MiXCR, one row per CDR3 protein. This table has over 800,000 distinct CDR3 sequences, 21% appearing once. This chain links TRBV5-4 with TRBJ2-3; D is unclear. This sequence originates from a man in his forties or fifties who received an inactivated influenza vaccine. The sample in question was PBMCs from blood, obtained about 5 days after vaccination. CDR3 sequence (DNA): TGTGCCAGCAGCTTCACGCCTTCCCACTCTAGCACAGATACGCAGTATTTT. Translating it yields CASSFTPSHSSTDTQYF.